The next 4 T cell receptor beta chains were all read from a single sample in a study of blood T cells in healthy people across ages. A second PCR of about 6 to 12 cycles used a sample-barcoded 5' primer and a J-beta primer mix. MiXCR, applied by TCRdb to the 5' RACE reads, yields one record per CDR3 protein. Seen here are some 710,000 distinct CDR3 sequences, around a fifth observed once, and the top ten hold about 22%. The sample taken for sequencing was blood. The receptors originated from a man aged 70-80 years in good health.

This chain connects TRBV24-1 to TRBJ1-5, with 8 bases fitting TRBD1. The CDR3 is 15 amino acids. V was clipped by 4 bases and J by 7 bases; unmatched bases: 8. Per germline, CDR1 KGHDR and CDR2 SFDVKD. This CDR3 is CATSDLDREGQPQHF. The CDR3 DNA is TGTGCCACCAGTGACTTGGACAGGGAGGGCCAGCCCCAGCATTTT.

In this sample, this clonotype turned up many times. The chain carries TRBV5-1 and TRBJ1-2; 9 nucleotides match TRBD1. The CDR3 has 15 amino acids. The J segment lost 10 bases and the V segment lost 0 bases, leaving 10 bases of the junction unmatched. Per germline, CDR1 SGHRS and CDR2 YFSETQ. For the CDR3, the DNA is TGCGCCAGCAGCTTGGCCGGAGGACAGGGGTTAATCTACACCTTC. Its translation is CASSLAGGQGLIYTF. Supplemented by reference TRBV5-1 and TRBJ1-2, the full variable domain reads KAGVTQTPRYLIKTRGQQVTLSCSPISGHRSVSWYQQTPGQGLQFLFEYFSETQRNKGNFPGRFSGRQFSNSRSEMNVSTLELGDSALYLCASSLAGGQGLIYTFGSGTRLTVV.

The chain joins TRBV15 to TRBJ1-3; maybe TRBD1 (5 bases). Germline CDR1 is LNHNV and CDR2 is YYDKDF (reference sequence). The CDR3 has 15 residues. V lost 1 base and J 9 bases, leaving 16 bases between the germline ends. For the CDR3, the DNA is TGTGCCACCAGCAGAGCTCAGTCAGGGTCGAGCACCATATATTTT. Translated: CATSRAQSGSSTIYF.

DNA of the CDR3: TGCAGTGCTAGAGGGACTAGCGGCTACGAGCAGTACTTC. It is translated as CSARGTSGYEQYF. The chain joins TRBV20-1 to TRBJ2-7, with 10 positions matching TRBD2. The V gene's germline CDR1 is DFQATT and CDR2 SNEGSKA (reference sequence). Trimming cost V 1 base and J 3 bases; bases outside gene matches: 0. CDR3 size: 13 residues.